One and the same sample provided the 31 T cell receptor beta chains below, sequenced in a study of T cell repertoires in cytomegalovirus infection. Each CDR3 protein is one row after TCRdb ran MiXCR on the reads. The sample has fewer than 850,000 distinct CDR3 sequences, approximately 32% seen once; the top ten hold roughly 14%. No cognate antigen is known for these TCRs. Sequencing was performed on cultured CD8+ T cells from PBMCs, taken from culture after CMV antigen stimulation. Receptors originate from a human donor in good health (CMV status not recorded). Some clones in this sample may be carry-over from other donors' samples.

CDR3 DNA: TGTGCCAGCAGGGACAGCCCAGAGACCCAGTACTTC. Encoded protein: CASRDSPETQYF. The chain carries TRBV27 and TRBJ2-5; possibly TRBD1 for D (6 bases). V dropped 6 bases and J dropped 4 bases, with 9 bases sitting between them. The CDR3 length is 12 residues. Germline CDR1 is MNHEY and CDR2 is SMNVEV (reference sequence).

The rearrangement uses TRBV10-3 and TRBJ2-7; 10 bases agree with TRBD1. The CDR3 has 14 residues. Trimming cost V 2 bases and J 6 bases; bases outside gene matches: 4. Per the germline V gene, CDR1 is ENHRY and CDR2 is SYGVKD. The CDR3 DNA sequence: TGTGCCATCAGTGAGAAAGGACAGGGGGGCGAGCAGTACGTC. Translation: CAISEKGQGGEQYV.

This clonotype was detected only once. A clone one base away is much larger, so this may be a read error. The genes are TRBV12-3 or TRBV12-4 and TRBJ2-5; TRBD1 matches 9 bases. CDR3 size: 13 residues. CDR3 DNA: TGTGCCAGCAAATGGACAGGGGAAGAGACCCACTACTTC. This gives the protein CASKWTGEETHYF.

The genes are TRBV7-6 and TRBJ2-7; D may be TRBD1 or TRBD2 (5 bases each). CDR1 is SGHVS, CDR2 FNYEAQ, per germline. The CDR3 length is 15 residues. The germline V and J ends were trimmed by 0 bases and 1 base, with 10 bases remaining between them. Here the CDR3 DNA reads TGTGCCAGCAGCTTAGCCGGGACGGTTTCCTACGAGCAGTACTTC. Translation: CASSLAGTVSYEQYF.

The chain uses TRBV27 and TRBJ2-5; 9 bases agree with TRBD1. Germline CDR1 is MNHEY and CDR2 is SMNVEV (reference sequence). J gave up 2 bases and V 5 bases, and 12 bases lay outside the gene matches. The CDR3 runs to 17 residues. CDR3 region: CASSPIPGTGYQETQYF. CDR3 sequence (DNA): TGTGCCAGCAGTCCAATCCCCGGGACAGGGTATCAAGAGACCCAGTACTTC.

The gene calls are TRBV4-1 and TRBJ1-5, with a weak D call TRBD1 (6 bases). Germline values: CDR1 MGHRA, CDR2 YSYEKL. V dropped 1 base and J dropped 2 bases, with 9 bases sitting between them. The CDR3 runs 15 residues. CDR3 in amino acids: CASSQGRTGNQPQHF. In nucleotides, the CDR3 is TGCGCCAGCAGCCAAGGAAGGACAGGCAATCAGCCCCAGCATTTT.

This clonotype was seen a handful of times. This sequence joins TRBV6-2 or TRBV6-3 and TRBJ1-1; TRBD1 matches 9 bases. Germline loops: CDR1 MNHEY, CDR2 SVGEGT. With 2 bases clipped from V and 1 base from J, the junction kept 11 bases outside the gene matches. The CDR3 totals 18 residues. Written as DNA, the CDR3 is TGTGCCAGCAGTTACCGCACCCCGGGACAGGGAGGGAACACTGAAGCTTTCTTT. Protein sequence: CASSYRTPGQGGNTEAFF.

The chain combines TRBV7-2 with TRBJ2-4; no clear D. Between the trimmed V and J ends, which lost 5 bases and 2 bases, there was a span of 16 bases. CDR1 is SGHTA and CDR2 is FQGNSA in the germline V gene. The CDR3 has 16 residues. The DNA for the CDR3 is TGTGCCAGCAGCCTACCCGATGAATCGACCAAAAACATTCAGTACTTC. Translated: CASSLPDESTKNIQYF.

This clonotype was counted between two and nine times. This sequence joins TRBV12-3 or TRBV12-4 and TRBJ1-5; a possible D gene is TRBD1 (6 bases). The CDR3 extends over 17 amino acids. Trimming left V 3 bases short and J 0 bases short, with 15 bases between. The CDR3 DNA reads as TGTGCCAGCAGTTTTTTGGGGGGCCATTATAGCAATCAGCCCCAGCATTTT. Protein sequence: CASSFLGGHYSNQPQHF.

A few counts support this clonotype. The CDR3 sequence is CASSQPGQGETQYF. As DNA, the CDR3 is TGTGCCAGCAGCCAACCCGGACAGGGAGAGACCCAGTACTTC. This rearrangement joins TRBV4-2 to TRBJ2-5; 8 bases match TRBD1. Germline-derived CDR1 and CDR2 are LGHNA and YNFKEQ. V dropped 2 bases and J dropped 4; count of bases not matched to a gene: 3. The CDR3 length is 14 residues.

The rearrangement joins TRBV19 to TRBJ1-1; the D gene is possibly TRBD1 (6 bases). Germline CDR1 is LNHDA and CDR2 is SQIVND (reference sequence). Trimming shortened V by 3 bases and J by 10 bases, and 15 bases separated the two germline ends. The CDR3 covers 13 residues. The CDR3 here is CASSISTGNGAFF. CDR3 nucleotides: TGTGCCAGTAGTATTTCGACAGGTAACGGAGCTTTCTTT.

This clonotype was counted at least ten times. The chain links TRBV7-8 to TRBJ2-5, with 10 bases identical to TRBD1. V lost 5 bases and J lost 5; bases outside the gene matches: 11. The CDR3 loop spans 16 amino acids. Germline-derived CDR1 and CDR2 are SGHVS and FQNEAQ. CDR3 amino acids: CASSTPRDRGGETQYF. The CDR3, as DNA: TGTGCCAGCAGCACGCCCCGGGACAGGGGAGGGGAGACCCAGTACTTC.

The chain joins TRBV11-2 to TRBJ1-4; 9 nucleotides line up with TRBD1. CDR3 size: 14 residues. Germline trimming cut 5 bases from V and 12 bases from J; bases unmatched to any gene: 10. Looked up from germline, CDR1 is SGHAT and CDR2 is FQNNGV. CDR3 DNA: TGTGCCAGCAGCCTCCGGGACAGGGTCTGGGAACTGTTTTTT. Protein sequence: CASSLRDRVWELFF.

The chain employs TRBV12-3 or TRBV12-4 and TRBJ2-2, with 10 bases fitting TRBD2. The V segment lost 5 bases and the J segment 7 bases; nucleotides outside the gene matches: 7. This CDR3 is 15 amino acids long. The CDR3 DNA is TGTGCCAGCAGTCCCACTAGCGGGGTTATCGGGGAGCTGTTTTTT. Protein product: CASSPTSGVIGELFF.

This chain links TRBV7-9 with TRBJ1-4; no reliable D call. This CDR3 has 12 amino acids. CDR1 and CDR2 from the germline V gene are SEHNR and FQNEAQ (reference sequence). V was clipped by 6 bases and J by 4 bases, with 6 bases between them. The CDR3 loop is CASRGLNEKLFF. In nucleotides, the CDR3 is TGTGCCAGCAGAGGGCTTAATGAAAAACTGTTTTTT.

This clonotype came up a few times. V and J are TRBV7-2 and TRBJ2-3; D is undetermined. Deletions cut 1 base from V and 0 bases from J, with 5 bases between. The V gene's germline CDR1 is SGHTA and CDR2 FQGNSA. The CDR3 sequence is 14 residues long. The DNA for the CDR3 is TGTGCCAGCAGCTTAGATACTAGCACAGATACGCAGTATTTT. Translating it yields CASSLDTSTDTQYF. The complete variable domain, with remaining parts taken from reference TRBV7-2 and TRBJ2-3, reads GAGVSQSPSNKVTEKGKDVELRCDPISGHTALYWYRQSLGQGLEFLIYFQGNSAPDKSGLPSDRFSAERTGGSVSTLTIQRTQQEDSAVYLCASSLDTSTDTQYFGPGTRLTVL.

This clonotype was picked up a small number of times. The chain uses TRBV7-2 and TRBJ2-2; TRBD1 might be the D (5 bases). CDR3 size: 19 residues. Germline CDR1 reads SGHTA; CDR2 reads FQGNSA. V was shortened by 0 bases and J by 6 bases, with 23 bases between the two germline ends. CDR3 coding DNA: TGTGCCAGCAGCTTAGCCCCCTATGAGGTGGGGCTCTTGGCCGGGGAGCTGTTTTTT. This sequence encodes CASSLAPYEVGLLAGELFF.

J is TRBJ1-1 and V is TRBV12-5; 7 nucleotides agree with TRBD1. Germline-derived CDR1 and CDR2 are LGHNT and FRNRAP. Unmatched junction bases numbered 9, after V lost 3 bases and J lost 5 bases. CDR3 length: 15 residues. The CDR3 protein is CASGFGLTGETEAFF. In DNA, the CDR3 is TGTGCTAGTGGTTTTGGTCTAACAGGGGAGACTGAAGCTTTCTTT.

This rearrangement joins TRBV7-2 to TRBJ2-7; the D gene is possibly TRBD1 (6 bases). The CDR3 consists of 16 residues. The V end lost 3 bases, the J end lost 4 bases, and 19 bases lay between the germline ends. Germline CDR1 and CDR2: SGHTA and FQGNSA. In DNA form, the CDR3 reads TGTGCCAGCAGCTTGGCCGGGACACCCAAACCGTACGAGCAGTACTTC. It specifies CASSLAGTPKPYEQYF.

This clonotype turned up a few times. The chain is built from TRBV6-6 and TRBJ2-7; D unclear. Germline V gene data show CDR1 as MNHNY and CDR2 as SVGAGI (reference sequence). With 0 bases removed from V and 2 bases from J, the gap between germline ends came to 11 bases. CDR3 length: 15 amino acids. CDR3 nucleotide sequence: TGTGCCAGCAGTTACTCCCCAGGCCCTGCCTACGAGCAGTACTTC. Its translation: CASSYSPGPAYEQYF.

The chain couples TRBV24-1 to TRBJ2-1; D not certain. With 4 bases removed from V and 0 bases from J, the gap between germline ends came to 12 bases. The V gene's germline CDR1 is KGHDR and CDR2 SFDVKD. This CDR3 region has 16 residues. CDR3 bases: TGTGCCACCAGTGACCCCGACATCCCCTCCTACAATGAGCAGTTCTTC. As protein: CATSDPDIPSYNEQFF.

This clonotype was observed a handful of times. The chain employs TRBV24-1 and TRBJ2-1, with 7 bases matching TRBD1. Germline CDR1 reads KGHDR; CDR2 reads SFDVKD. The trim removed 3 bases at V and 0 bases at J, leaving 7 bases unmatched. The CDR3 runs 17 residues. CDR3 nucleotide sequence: TGTGCCACCAGTGATCCTACGGACAGGAGCTCCTACAATGAGCAGTTCTTC. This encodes CATSDPTDRSSYNEQFF.

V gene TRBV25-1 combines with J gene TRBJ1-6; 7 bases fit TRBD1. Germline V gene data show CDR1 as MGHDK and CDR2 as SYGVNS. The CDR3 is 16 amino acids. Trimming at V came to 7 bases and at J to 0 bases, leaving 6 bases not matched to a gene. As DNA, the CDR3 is TGTGCCAGCAAGGCGGGACAGAGCTCCTATAATTCACCCCTCCACTTT. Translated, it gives CASKAGQSSYNSPLHF.

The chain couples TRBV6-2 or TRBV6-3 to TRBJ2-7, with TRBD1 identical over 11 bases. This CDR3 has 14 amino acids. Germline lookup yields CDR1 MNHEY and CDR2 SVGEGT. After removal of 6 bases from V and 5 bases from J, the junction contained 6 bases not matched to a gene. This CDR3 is CASRYRTGGHEQYF. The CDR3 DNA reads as TGTGCCAGCAGATATAGGACAGGGGGCCACGAGCAGTACTTC.

The CDR3 bases are TGTGCCAGCTCCCGCAAGCGACAGAACACTGAAGCTTTCTTT. This encodes CASSRKRQNTEAFF. This sequence joins TRBV6-1 and TRBJ1-1; D remains unclear. Germline V CDR1 and CDR2: MNHNS, SASEGT. The ends were cut back, 8 bases at V and 1 base at J, with 14 bases in the middle. The CDR3 has 14 amino acids.

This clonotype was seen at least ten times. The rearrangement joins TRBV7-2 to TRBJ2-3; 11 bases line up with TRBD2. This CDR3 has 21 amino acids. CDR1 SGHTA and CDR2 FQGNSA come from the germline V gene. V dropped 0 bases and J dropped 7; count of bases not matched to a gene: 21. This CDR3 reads CASSLAGTSGGPPPYINTQYF. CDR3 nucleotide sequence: TGTGCCAGCAGCTTAGCCGGAACTAGCGGGGGCCCACCTCCCTACATAAATACGCAGTATTTT.

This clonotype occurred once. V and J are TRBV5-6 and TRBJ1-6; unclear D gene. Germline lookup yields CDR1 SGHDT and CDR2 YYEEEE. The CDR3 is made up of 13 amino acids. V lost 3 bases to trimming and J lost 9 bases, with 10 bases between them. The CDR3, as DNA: TGTGCCAGCAGCTCGGACGAAGGTTCACCCCTCCACTTT. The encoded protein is CASSSDEGSPLHF.

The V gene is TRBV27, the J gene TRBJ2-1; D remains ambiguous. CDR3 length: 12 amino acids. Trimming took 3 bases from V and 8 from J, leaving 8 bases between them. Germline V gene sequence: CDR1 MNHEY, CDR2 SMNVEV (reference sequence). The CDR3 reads CASSFNFDEQFF. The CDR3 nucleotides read TGTGCCAGCAGTTTTAACTTCGATGAGCAGTTCTTC.

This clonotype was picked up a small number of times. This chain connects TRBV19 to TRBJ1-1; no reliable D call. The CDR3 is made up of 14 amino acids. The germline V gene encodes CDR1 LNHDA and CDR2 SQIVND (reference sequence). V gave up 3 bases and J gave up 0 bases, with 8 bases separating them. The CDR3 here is CASSIAGLNTEAFF. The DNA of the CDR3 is TGTGCCAGTAGTATTGCAGGTCTGAACACTGAAGCTTTCTTT.

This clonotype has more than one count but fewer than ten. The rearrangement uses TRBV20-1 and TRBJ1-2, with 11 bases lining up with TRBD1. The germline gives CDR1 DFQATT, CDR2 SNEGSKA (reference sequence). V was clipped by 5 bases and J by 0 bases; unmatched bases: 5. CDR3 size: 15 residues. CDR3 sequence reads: CSALPGQGANYGYTF. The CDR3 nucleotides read TGCAGTGCTTTACCGGGACAGGGGGCTAACTATGGCTACACCTTC.

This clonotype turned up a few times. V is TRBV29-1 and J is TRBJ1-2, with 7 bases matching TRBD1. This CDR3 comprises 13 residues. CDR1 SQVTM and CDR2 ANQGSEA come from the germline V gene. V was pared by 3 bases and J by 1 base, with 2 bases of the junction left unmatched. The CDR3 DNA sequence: TGCAGCGTTGATGACAGGGATAACTATGGCTACACCTTC. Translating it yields CSVDDRDNYGYTF.